The 21 T cell receptor beta chains presented below share a single source sample, sequenced in a study of identical twins. One entry per CDR3 protein, called by TCRdb with MiXCR from the 5' RACE reads. The table records approximately 240,000 distinct CDR3 sequences, 11% to 15% of them present only once. Sequenced sample: memory (CD45RO+) T cells sorted from blood. The receptor source for this set is a woman under 30 in good health.

This clonotype appeared a single time. A read error may account for a junction end that differs from germline. This chain links TRBV6-5 with TRBJ1-2, with TRBD1 matching 8 bases. This CDR3 is built from 12 residues. Germline loops: CDR1 MNHEY, CDR2 SVGAGI. The CDR3 bases are TGTGCCAGCAGTGGACAGGGCCAAGGCTACCCCTTC. This sequence encodes CASSGQGQGYPF.

The J gene is TRBJ2-3, the V gene TRBV14; D not certain. Germline V gives CDR1 SGHDN, CDR2 FVKESK. There are 15 residues in the CDR3. With 1 base removed from V and 2 bases from J, the gap between germline ends came to 10 bases. CDR3 amino acids: CASSQGLSYTDTQYF. The CDR3 bases are TGTGCCAGCAGCCAAGGTTTGTCGTACACAGATACGCAGTATTTT. Full variable domain (outside the CDR3, taken from reference TRBV14 and TRBJ2-3): EAGVTQFPSHSVIEKGQTVTLRCDPISGHDNLYWYRRVMGKEIKFLLHFVKESKQDESGMPNNRFLAERTGGTYSTLKVQPAELEDSGVYFCASSQGLSYTDTQYFGPGTRLTVL.

V usage is TRBV20-1 and J usage is TRBJ2-3; D perhaps matches TRBD2 (6 bases). V dropped 0 bases and J dropped 4 bases, with 17 bases sitting between them. This CDR3 is built from 16 residues. The germline gives CDR1 DFQATT, CDR2 SNEGSKA (reference sequence). In DNA, the CDR3 is TGCAGTGCTAGAGATTGGACTACCGGGGTGGCAGATACGCAGTATTTT. Its protein is CSARDWTTGVADTQYF.

J is TRBJ2-3 and V is TRBV4-2; perhaps TRBD2 as D (5 bases). The CDR3 spans 14 residues. Trimming shortened V by 1 base and J by 4 bases, and 9 bases separated the two germline ends. Germline values: CDR1 LGHNA, CDR2 YNFKEQ. The CDR3 DNA sequence: TGTGCCAGCAGCCAAGCCGTGCGGGCAGATACGCAGTATTTT. It encodes CASSQAVRADTQYF.

There are a few counts of this clonotype. The J gene is TRBJ2-3, the V gene TRBV20-1, with D hard to call. Germline V gives CDR1 DFQATT, CDR2 SNEGSKA (reference sequence). The CDR3 totals 14 residues. V was clipped by 3 bases and J by 4 bases, with 14 bases between them. The CDR3 loop reads CSASHPGSPDTQYF. DNA of the CDR3: TGCAGTGCTAGTCACCCGGGCTCCCCAGATACGCAGTATTTT.

The table lists this clonotype with a count of one. This chain joins TRBV4-2 and TRBJ2-1; D is unresolved. The ends were cut back, 1 base at V and 0 bases at J, with 7 bases in the middle. The CDR3 is 15 residues long. Germline CDR1 LGHNA, CDR2 YNFKEQ. The CDR3 reads CASSQGVLSYNEQFF. The CDR3 bases are TGTGCCAGCAGCCAAGGAGTGCTCTCCTACAATGAGCAGTTCTTC.

The chain couples TRBV29-1 to TRBJ2-2, with D perhaps TRBD1 or TRBD2 (5 bases each). The CDR3 contains 13 residues. Trimming removed 7 bases at V and 6 bases at J, with 15 bases between. Germline V CDR1 and CDR2: SQVTM, ANQGSEA. This chain's CDR3 is CSATWDPSGELFF. The DNA of the CDR3 is TGCAGCGCAACCTGGGACCCCTCCGGGGAGCTGTTTTTT.

This chain connects TRBV29-1 to TRBJ2-1; TRBD2 might be the D (6 bases). Germline loops: CDR1 SQVTM, CDR2 ANQGSEA. This CDR3 has 17 residues. The V gene lost 0 bases and the J gene lost 3 bases, with 18 bases spanning the gap. The CDR3 bases are TGCAGCGTTGAAGATCGGCGTAGGAGGGGTCACTACAATGAGCAGTTCTTC. Its translation: CSVEDRRRRGHYNEQFF.

This chain connects TRBV7-3 to TRBJ2-7, with D maybe TRBD1 (5 bases). The CDR3 spans 14 residues. The ends were cut back, 0 bases at V and 0 bases at J, with 6 bases in the middle. Germline loops: CDR1 SGHTA, CDR2 FQGTGA. CDR3 loop: CASSLTRDSYEQYF. CDR3 nucleotide sequence: TGTGCCAGCAGCTTAACCAGGGACTCCTACGAGCAGTACTTC.

This clonotype was detected many times. The V and J genes are TRBV20-1 and TRBJ2-5; 7 positions match TRBD1. Trimming took 5 bases from V and 1 from J; bases not matched to a gene: 7. From germline, CDR1 is DFQATT and CDR2 SNEGSKA (reference sequence). This CDR3 comprises 14 residues. The CDR3 reads CSAGETGLQETQYF. CDR3 coding DNA: TGCAGTGCTGGGGAGACAGGGCTCCAAGAGACCCAGTACTTC.

This chain joins TRBV7-9 and TRBJ2-1; 14 nucleotides agree with TRBD2. The J segment lost 8 bases and the V segment lost 2 bases, leaving 5 bases of the junction unmatched. There are 16 residues in the CDR3. Germline CDR1 SEHNR, CDR2 FQNEAQ (reference sequence). The CDR3: CASSLWGLAGVDEQFF. CDR3 sequence (DNA): TGTGCCAGCAGCTTATGGGGACTAGCGGGAGTCGATGAGCAGTTCTTC.

This clonotype occurred a few times. The chain links TRBV20-1 to TRBJ2-3, with 7 nucleotides matching TRBD2. Losses at the gene ends were 6 bases for V and 6 bases for J; bases not matched to a gene: 18. This CDR3 spans 16 amino acids. Germline CDR1 and CDR2: DFQATT and SNEGSKA (reference sequence). The CDR3 DNA reads TGCAGTGCCCTCCATGACCGCGGGAGTTCACGCGATACGCAGTATTTT. Amino acid sequence: CSALHDRGSSRDTQYF.

A few counts support this clonotype. This CDR3 is CASSFLAGAYNEQFF. CDR3 DNA: TGTGCCAGCAGCTTTTTAGCGGGAGCTTACAATGAGCAGTTCTTC. V gene TRBV7-2 combines with J gene TRBJ2-1; 9 bases align to TRBD2. J was trimmed by 4 bases and V by 3 bases; bases with no gene match: 4. Germline CDR1 and CDR2: SGHTA and FQGNSA. This CDR3 spans 15 amino acids.

V is TRBV5-4 and J is TRBJ2-7, with D hard to call. The V end was cut by 2 bases, the J end by 2 bases, with 8 bases between. Germline CDR1 reads SGHNT; CDR2 reads YYREEE (reference sequence). The CDR3 length is 13 residues. CDR3 DNA: TGTGCCAGCAGCTTTGGATCTGCCTACGAGCAGTACTTC. It encodes CASSFGSAYEQYF.

The gene calls are TRBV7-2 and TRBJ2-5; 7 bases align to TRBD1. CDR1 SGHTA and CDR2 FQGNSA come from the germline V gene. The ends lost 6 bases at V and 4 bases at J; junction bases unmatched: 17. The CDR3 covers 17 residues. The CDR3 region is CASSRSPTGLGRETQYF. The CDR3 nucleotides are TGTGCCAGCAGTCGTTCTCCGACAGGGTTGGGACGAGAGACCCAGTACTTC.

This clonotype was seen a few times. The J gene is TRBJ2-2, the V gene TRBV20-1; 7 bases agree with TRBD1. Germline CDR1 reads DFQATT; CDR2 reads SNEGSKA (reference sequence). This CDR3 comprises 16 residues. The J segment lost 3 bases and the V segment lost 0 bases, leaving 7 bases of the junction unmatched. CDR3 amino acids: CSARDSRQGDTGELFF. DNA for the CDR3: TGCAGTGCTAGAGATAGTCGACAGGGAGACACCGGGGAGCTGTTTTTT.

The rearrangement links TRBV6-5 to TRBJ2-7; D perhaps matches TRBD1 (6 bases). The V end was cut by 0 bases, the J end by 0 bases, with 18 bases between. Germline lookup yields CDR1 MNHEY and CDR2 SVGAGI. The CDR3 is made up of 18 amino acids. The chain's CDR3 is CASSYSAYSTRGSYEQYF. DNA of the CDR3: TGTGCCAGCAGTTACTCGGCCTATTCTACCAGGGGCTCCTACGAGCAGTACTTC.

V and J are TRBV4-3 and TRBJ2-5; the D is unclear. Germline CDR1 reads LGHNA; CDR2 reads YSLEER. This CDR3 spans 14 amino acids. The V and J ends lost 4 bases and 3 bases respectively, with 12 bases between them. The CDR3 protein is CASSRFDGEETQYF. The CDR3 coding sequence is TGCGCCAGCAGCCGATTCGACGGTGAAGAGACCCAGTACTTC.

This clonotype was detected ten times or more. This chain uses TRBV6-1 with TRBJ2-1, with D possibly TRBD1 on 6 matching bases. The length of the CDR3 is 15 residues. Between the trimmed V and J ends, which lost 6 bases and 0 bases, there was a span of 12 bases. The germline CDR1 and CDR2 sequences are MNHNS and SASEGT. CDR3 loop: CASSSTGFSYNEQFF. The CDR3 region has the DNA TGTGCCAGCAGCTCAACAGGGTTCTCCTACAATGAGCAGTTCTTC.

This clonotype was observed a handful of times. V usage is TRBV28 and J usage is TRBJ1-3, with D hard to call. Germline loops: CDR1 MDHEN, CDR2 SYDVKM. The CDR3 consists of 12 residues. The V gene lost 2 bases and the J gene lost 3 bases, with 2 bases spanning the gap. The CDR3 DNA reads as TGTGCCAGCAGTTTAAATGGAAACACCATATATTTT. It yields the protein CASSLNGNTIYF.

The sample holds a few counts of this clonotype. The J gene is TRBJ2-1, the V gene TRBV4-2; D is unclear. Trimming removed 0 bases from V and 7 bases from J, with 7 bases in between. The CDR3 is 13 amino acids. Germline loops: CDR1 LGHNA, CDR2 YNFKEQ. DNA for the CDR3: TGTGCCAGCAGCCAAGATGGGCAGAATGAGCAGTTCTTC. Encoded protein: CASSQDGQNEQFF.